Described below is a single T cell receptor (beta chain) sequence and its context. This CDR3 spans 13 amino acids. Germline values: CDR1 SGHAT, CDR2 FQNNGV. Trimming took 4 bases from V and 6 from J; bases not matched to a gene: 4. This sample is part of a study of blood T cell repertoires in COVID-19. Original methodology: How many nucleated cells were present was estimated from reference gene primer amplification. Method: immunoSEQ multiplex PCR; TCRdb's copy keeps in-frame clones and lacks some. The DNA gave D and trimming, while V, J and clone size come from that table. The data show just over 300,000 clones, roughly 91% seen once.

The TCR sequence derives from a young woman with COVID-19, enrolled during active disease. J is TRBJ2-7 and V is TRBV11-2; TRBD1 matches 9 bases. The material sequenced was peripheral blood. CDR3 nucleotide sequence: TGTGCCAGCAGCTACCGGGACAGGGCCGAGCAGTACTTC. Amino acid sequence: CASSYRDRAEQYF.